One and the same sample provided the 2 T cell receptor beta chains below, sequenced in a study of identical twins. TCRdb used MiXCR to reprocess the 5' RACE reads, holding one entry per CDR3 protein. The data show around 250,000 distinct CDR3 sequences, roughly 7% seen once. This same sample was also part of a study on yellow fever vaccine responses in identical twins.

The sequenced sample was memory (CD45RO+) T cells sorted from blood. The receptors were gathered from a young woman in good health.

The rearrangement joins TRBV20-1 to TRBJ1-5; D gene ambiguous. The germline V and J ends were trimmed by 1 base and 2 bases, with 9 bases remaining between them. Germline V gene sequence: CDR1 DFQATT, CDR2 SNEGSKA (reference sequence). CDR3 length equals 14 residues. CDR3 bases: TGCAGTGCTAGAGTATCGGCAGGCAATCAGCCCCAGCATTTT. It translates to CSARVSAGNQPQHF.

This clonotype was seen a handful of times. The chain combines TRBV29-1 with TRBJ1-2, with D possibly matching TRBD1 (5 bases). V lost 7 bases and J lost 7, with 22 bases in between. Germline CDR1 SQVTM, CDR2 ANQGSEA. This CDR3 spans 14 amino acids. CDR3 coding DNA: TGCAGCGCCCTAAGGGACGCTTCGATGGGTGGCTACACCTTC. Translated, it gives CSALRDASMGGYTF.